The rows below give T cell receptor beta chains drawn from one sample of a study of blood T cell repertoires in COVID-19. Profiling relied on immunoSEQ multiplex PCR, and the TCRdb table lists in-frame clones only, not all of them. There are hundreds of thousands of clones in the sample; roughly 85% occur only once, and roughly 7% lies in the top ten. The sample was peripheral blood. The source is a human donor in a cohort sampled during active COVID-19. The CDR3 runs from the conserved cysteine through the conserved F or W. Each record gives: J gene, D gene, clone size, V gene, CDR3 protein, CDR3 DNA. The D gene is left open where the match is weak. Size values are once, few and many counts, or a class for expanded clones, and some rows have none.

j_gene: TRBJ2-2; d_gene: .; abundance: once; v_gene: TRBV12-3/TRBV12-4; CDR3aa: CASGRGKWGELFF; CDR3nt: TGTGCCAGCGGTAGGGGGAAGTGGGGGGAGCTGTTTTTT
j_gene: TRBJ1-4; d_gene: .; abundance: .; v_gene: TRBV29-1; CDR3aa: CSANSANEKLFF; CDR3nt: TGCAGCGCCAATTCGGCTAATGAAAAACTGTTTTTT
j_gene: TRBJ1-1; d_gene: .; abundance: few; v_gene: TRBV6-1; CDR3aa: CASSESGTEAFF; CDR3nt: TGTGCCAGCAGTGAATCCGGCACTGAAGCTTTCTTT
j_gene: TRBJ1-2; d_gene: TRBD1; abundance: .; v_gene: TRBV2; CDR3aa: CASSERRAGGSYGYTF; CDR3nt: TGTGCCAGCAGTGAAAGGAGGGCAGGGGGCAGCTATGGCTACACCTTC
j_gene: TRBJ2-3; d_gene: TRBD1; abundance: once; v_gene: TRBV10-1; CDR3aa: CASSGIKTGTADTQYF; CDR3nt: TGCGCCAGCAGTGGGATAAAGACCGGGACAGCAGATACGCAGTATTTT
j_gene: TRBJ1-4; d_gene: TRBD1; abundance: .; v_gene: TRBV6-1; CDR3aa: CASSERPLGQGREKLFF; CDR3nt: TGTGCCAGCAGTGAACGACCGTTGGGACAGGGGAGGGAAAAACTGTTTTTT
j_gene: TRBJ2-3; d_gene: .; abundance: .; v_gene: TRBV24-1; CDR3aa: CATRGPDRFGTDTQYF; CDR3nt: TGTGCCACCAGGGGGCCCGACAGGTTCGGCACAGATACGCAGTATTTT
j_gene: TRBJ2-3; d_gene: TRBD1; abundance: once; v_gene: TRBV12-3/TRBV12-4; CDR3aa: CASRRQGTDTQYF; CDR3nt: TGTGCCAGCAGGCGACAGGGAACAGATACGCAGTATTTT
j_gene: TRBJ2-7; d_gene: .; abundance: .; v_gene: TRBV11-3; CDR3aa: CASSFRGSHEQYF; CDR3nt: TGTGCCAGCAGCTTTCGTGGTAGCCACGAGCAGTACTTC
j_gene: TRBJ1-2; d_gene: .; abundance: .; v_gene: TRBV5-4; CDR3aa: CASSLVGGLNYGYTF; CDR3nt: TGTGCCAGCAGCTTGGTAGGGGGATTGAACTATGGCTACACCTTC
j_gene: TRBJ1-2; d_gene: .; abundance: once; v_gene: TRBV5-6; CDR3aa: CASSLAWADNVGYTF; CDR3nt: TGTGCCAGCAGCTTGGCATGGGCGGACAACGTCGGCTACACCTTC
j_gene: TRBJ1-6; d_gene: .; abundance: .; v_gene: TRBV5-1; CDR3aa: CASTPPAVAGLRNSPLHF; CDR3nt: TGCGCCAGCACTCCCCCAGCGGTAGCCGGGTTAAGAAATTCACCCCTCCACTTT
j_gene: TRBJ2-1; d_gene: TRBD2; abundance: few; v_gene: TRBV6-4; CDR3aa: CASSELAGGYNEQFF; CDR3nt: TGTGCCAGCAGTGAACTAGCGGGGGGGTACAATGAGCAGTTCTTC
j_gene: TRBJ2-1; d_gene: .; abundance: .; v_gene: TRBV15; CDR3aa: CATSRDPPIGDEQFF; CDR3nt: TGTGCCACCAGCAGAGATCCGCCCATCGGGGATGAGCAGTTCTTC
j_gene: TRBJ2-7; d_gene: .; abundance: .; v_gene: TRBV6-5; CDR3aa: CASSYSIGEASYEQYF; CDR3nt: TGTGCCAGCAGTTACTCGATAGGAGAGGCCTCCTACGAGCAGTACTTC
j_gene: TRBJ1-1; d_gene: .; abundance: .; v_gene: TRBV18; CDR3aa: CASSTGTRAFF; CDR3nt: TGTGCCAGCTCCACAGGGACGAGAGCTTTCTTT
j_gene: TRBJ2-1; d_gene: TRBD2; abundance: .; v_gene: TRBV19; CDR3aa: CASSISWRGGRNNEQFF; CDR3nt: TGTGCCAGTAGTATCAGTTGGCGGGGGGGCCGTAACAATGAGCAGTTCTTC
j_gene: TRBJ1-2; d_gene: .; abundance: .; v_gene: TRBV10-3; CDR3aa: CAISESWVTANYGYTF; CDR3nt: TGTGCCATCAGTGAGTCCTGGGTCACAGCCAACTATGGCTACACCTTC